Sequencing of this T cell receptor (beta chain) was carried out in a study of T cells in Graves' hyperthyroidism and ophthalmopathy (dated by TCRdb to between 2018 and 2021). Background for the entire study: Peripheral blood was sampled at the time of initial diagnosis, prior to any treatment. A discovery cohort of approximately 97 patients, roughly 40 with Graves' ophthalmopathy and over 55 with stable Graves' hyperthyroidism, was used to find distinguishing TCR V-J signatures. An independent validation cohort of about 20 hyperthyroidism patients and roughly 16 patients who later progressed to ophthalmopathy tested prospective prediction of ophthalmopathy. The 100 or so discovery patients were randomly split 7:3 into training and test sets. The study also compared thyroid tissue and blood T-cell repertoires from 5 to 7 Graves' hyperthyroidism patients. After sampling, hyperthyroidism patients received methimazole starting at 30 mg daily, and ophthalmopathy patients received high-dose intravenous methylprednisolone. TCR Vbeta CDR3 sequencing of approximately 140 peripheral blood samples (over 40 ophthalmopathy, about 74 hyperthyroidism and approximately 17 progressor patients) is reported in the paper. Paper-wide results and their limitations: No statistical method was used to fix the sample size in advance, and group allocation was not hidden from the investigators. In validation, progression to ophthalmopathy was predicted by the model with roughly 69% sensitivity and just over 72% specificity, a median of roughly 6.4 months before onset. Most expanded thyroid clonotypes (frequency above 0.001) were also found in blood, which suggests that blood repertoires may mirror thyroid immune responses. In cross-validation, a model built on a 13 V-J signature told ophthalmopathy apart from stable hyperthyroidism with approximately 90% sensitivity and about 81% specificity, and in testing the same model reached 80%/75%.

The TCR beta CDR3 regions were amplified from RNA transcripts. The first round of RT-PCR for the TCR CDR3 was performed with the HTBI primer set and the Qiagen OneStep RT-PCR kit. Libraries were constructed in a second round of multiplex PCR, after which size selection and purification were carried out. Paired-end sequencing of the libraries was performed with 100 bp reads on an Illumina HiSeq2000. The original pipeline was this. Raw data were processed with SOAPnuke, discarding reads with adapters, uncalled bases, mean Phred below 15, or no exact constant-primer or identifier match. COPE v1.2.5 was used to merge high-quality paired reads, and clonotypes were defined as unique nucleotide sequences. Clonotypes were aligned to IMGT TRBV, TRBD and TRBJ reference segments using MiTCR v1.1. The analysis was restricted to V-J combinations with a frequency above 0.0001, which together covered 99% to 99.2% of the repertoires. A TCS score was defined as the ratio of F50 (clonal expansion) to E x V (chaos), with BLOSUM62-based TCRdist applied between CDR3 peptides within each V-J. Welch's t-statistics and random forest reduced roughly 540 V-J features to 10 to 15, which were used in a naive Bayes classifier (R e1071). The raw public reads went through TCRdb reprocessing: fastp at Q25, MiXCR clone calling, in-frame beta chains kept. Every distinct CDR3 protein forms one entry, paired with its most common genes and DNA. In this record, the V and J calls reflect TCRdb's handling and not the investigators' own analysis. The sample table holds about 320,000 distinct CDR3 sequences, of which approximately 15% were seen once. Of the sample, around a third falls within the top ten clones.

Stable Graves' hyperthyroidism was defined as the absence of progression to ophthalmopathy over 18 months of follow-up. Hyperthyroidism patients were newly diagnosed, with disease duration under 2 months, and aged 18 to 65 years. Exclusion was applied to patients with uncontrolled infections, other autoimmune diseases, pregnancy or lactation. Diagnoses relied on clinical symptoms, serum thyroxine and TRAb, thyroid ultrasound and orbital computed tomography. Ficoll-Paque density gradient centrifugation was used to isolate PBMCs from about 10 ml of fresh peripheral blood. Total RNA was extracted with Trizol reagent, and quality was checked on an Agilent 2100 Bioanalyzer. This clonotype was found many times. Its antigen is currently not known. Nothing much larger sits one base from this clone, and base qualities are not available. What was sequenced was blood. This sequence was found in a man younger than 45 with Graves' hyperthyroidism.

The nucleotides read TGTGCCAGCATCAACAGGGGGGGAGGGGGGGAGCTGTTTTTT. Translated, it reads CASINRGGGGELFF. The chain joins TRBV6-1 to TRBJ2-2; TRBD1 might be the D gene, on 8 matching bases. V sheds 7 bases and J sheds 8 bases, leaving 17 bases between their ends. CDR1 and CDR2, looked up from the germline V gene, are MNHNS and SASEGT. Counted from cysteine to phenylalanine, this CDR3 has 14 amino acids. The read is trimmed to its CDR3 DNA, 42 bases read in frame from base 1.